The 26 T cell receptor beta chains below were found in one sample sequenced in a study of T cell changes during pregnancy in multiple sclerosis. Measured with immunoSEQ multiplex PCR; TCRdb has only the in-frame clones, and not every one. The sample gives roughly 49,000 clones, about nine tenths of which show up once; approximately 1.6% is in the top ten. Sequenced here: peripheral blood, sampled in the first trimester of pregnancy. These receptors were obtained from a female donor in good health, enrolled as a control in a pregnancy study.

The chain is built from TRBV6-5 and TRBJ2-7, with 8 bases aligning to TRBD2. Germline loops: CDR1 MNHEY, CDR2 SVGAGI. V dropped 5 bases and J dropped 4; count of bases not matched to a gene: 7. The CDR3 consists of 14 residues. The CDR3 loop reads CASSIGGAAYEQYF. The DNA for the CDR3 is TGTGCCAGCAGTATCGGGGGGGCCGCGTACGAGCAGTACTTC.

The rearrangement links TRBV12-5 to TRBJ1-1; tentatively, D is TRBD1 (5 bases). Trimming stripped 6 bases from V and 7 bases from J, with 12 bases between. Germline lookup yields CDR1 LGHNT and CDR2 FRNRAP. The CDR3 contains 12 residues. The CDR3 DNA reads TGTGCTAGTGGAAGGGAGGGGATTGAAGCTTTCTTT. This encodes CASGREGIEAFF.

J is TRBJ2-1 and V is TRBV7-9; possibly TRBD2 for D (5 bases). The germline V gene encodes CDR1 SEHNR and CDR2 FQNEAQ (reference sequence). This CDR3 spans 16 amino acids. Trimming left V 4 bases short and J 6 bases short, with 19 bases between. CDR3 sequence reads: CASSSPARRVSNEQFF. The DNA for the CDR3 is TGTGCCAGCAGCTCCCCGGCCCGGCGGGTCAGCAATGAGCAGTTCTTC.

The chain is built from TRBV30 and TRBJ2-3; D gene ambiguous. V was trimmed by 2 bases and J by 3 bases, leaving 12 bases between them. CDR1 GTSNPN and CDR2 SVGIG come from the germline V gene (reference sequence). The CDR3 runs to 14 residues. The CDR3: CAWSIRKRTDTQYF. CDR3 sequence (DNA): TGTGCCTGGAGTATACGGAAGAGGACAGATACGCAGTATTTT.

The V gene is TRBV5-1, the J gene TRBJ2-7; tentative D call: TRBD1 (5 bases). The V gene lost 2 bases and the J gene lost 0 bases, with 15 bases spanning the gap. Germline values: CDR1 SGHRS, CDR2 YFSETQ. CDR3 length: 16 residues. This CDR3 reads CASSFSSGLTSYEQYF. The CDR3 DNA is TGCGCCAGCAGCTTTTCATCAGGGTTAACCTCCTACGAGCAGTACTTC. Using reference TRBV5-1 and TRBJ2-7 for the parts outside the CDR3, the full variable domain is KAGVTQTPRYLIKTRGQQVTLSCSPISGHRSVSWYQQTPGQGLQFLFEYFSETQRNKGNFPGRFSGRQFSNSRSEMNVSTLELGDSALYLCASSFSSGLTSYEQYFGPGTRLTVT.

By its share, this clone is medium-sized. V is TRBV21-1 and J is TRBJ2-7; the D call of TRBD2 is as the table states it, not checked on the DNA. TRBV21-1 is reported as a pseudogene. This CDR3 contains 17 residues. The CDR3 spells CASSKEAIAGCHYEQYF. DNA of the CDR3: TGTGCCAGCAGCAAAGAGGCAATCGCGGGATGTCACTACGAGCAGTACTTC.

This clone was seen more than once but under ten times. The chain has TRBV28 and TRBJ2-1, with 8 positions matching TRBD1. Germline V gene data show CDR1 as MDHEN and CDR2 as SYDVKM. The CDR3 is 15 residues long. The trim removed 6 bases at V and 3 bases at J, leaving 7 bases unmatched. CDR3 sequence reads: CASSSPGQVYNEQFF. CDR3 nucleotide sequence: TGTGCCAGCAGCTCACCGGGACAGGTCTACAATGAGCAGTTCTTC.

The CDR3 protein is CASSSLAGVGYEQYF. The CDR3 DNA reads as TGTGCCAGCAGTTCCCTAGCGGGAGTCGGGTACGAGCAGTACTTC. The chain has TRBV27 and TRBJ2-7; the match to TRBD2 covers 10 bases. Per germline, CDR1 MNHEY and CDR2 SMNVEV (reference sequence). The CDR3 extends over 15 amino acids. J lost 4 bases, V lost 4 bases, and 7 bases had no gene match.

CDR3 protein: CAWTPGGRELFF. The CDR3 coding sequence is TGTGCCTGGACCCCTGGGGGGAGGGAACTGTTTTTT. The chain uses TRBV30 and TRBJ1-4; D perhaps matches TRBD1 (5 bases). V gave up 4 bases and J gave up 12 bases, with 15 bases separating them. There are 12 residues in the CDR3. In germline, CDR1 is GTSNPN, CDR2 SVGIG (reference sequence).

This chain links TRBV11-2 with TRBJ1-2; D is unclear. This CDR3 is built from 14 residues. CDR1 and CDR2 (germline): SGHAT, FQNNGV. The V and J ends lost 5 bases and 3 bases respectively, with 13 bases between them. The CDR3 loop reads CASSPSPFDYGYTF. The DNA of the CDR3 is TGTGCCAGCAGCCCCTCCCCCTTTGACTATGGCTACACCTTC.

The V and J genes are TRBV15 and TRBJ2-1; 8 bases map to TRBD1. Unmatched junction bases numbered 7, after V lost 0 bases and J lost 0 bases. Germline lookup yields CDR1 LNHNV and CDR2 YYDKDF (reference sequence). The CDR3 extends over 18 amino acids. In DNA form, the CDR3 reads TGTGCCACCAGCAGAGAGACTGGACAGGGTGGCTCCTACAATGAGCAGTTCTTC. Translation: CATSRETGQGGSYNEQFF.

The chain uses TRBV10-1 and TRBJ2-7; weak D call: TRBD2 (6 bases). Trimming took 3 bases from V and 2 from J, leaving 17 bases between them. The CDR3 extends over 16 amino acids. CDR1 is WNHNN and CDR2 is SYGVQD in the germline V gene (reference sequence). CDR3 amino acids: CASSDPPGTGTYEQYF. The CDR3 bases are TGCGCCAGCAGTGACCCCCCCGGGACTGGCACCTACGAGCAGTACTTC.

CDR3: CASRRGGLRYF. The CDR3 nucleotides read TGTGCCAGCAGGCGCGGCGGCCTAAGGTACTTC. This chain uses TRBV6-5 with TRBJ2-5; D is unresolved. The CDR3 spans 11 residues. V lost 6 bases to trimming and J lost 13 bases, with 15 bases between them. Germline CDR1 MNHEY, CDR2 SVGAGI.

This chain joins TRBV30 and TRBJ1-4; 7 nucleotides align to TRBD1. From germline, CDR1 is GTSNPN and CDR2 SVGIG (reference sequence). The CDR3 length is 22 residues. J lost 2 bases, V lost 1 base, and 25 bases had no gene match. The CDR3 spells CAWSASYRGWTRGERTNEKLFF. In nucleotides, the CDR3 is TGTGCCTGGAGTGCATCCTACAGGGGATGGACCCGGGGAGAAAGGACTAATGAAAAACTGTTTTTT.

This chain connects TRBV5-4 to TRBJ2-5, with 10 nucleotides matching TRBD2. The ends lost 4 bases at V and 2 bases at J; junction bases unmatched: 8. Germline V CDR1 and CDR2: SGHNT, YYREEE (reference sequence). The CDR3 sequence is 16 residues long. CDR3 residues: CASSIPIAGGQETQYF. DNA for the CDR3: TGTGCCAGCAGCATCCCTATAGCGGGGGGACAAGAGACCCAGTACTTC.

This CDR3 is CASSEGVTGNSPLHF. In nucleotides, the CDR3 is TGTGCCAGCAGCGAGGGGGTGACAGGGAACTCACCCCTCCACTTT. J is TRBJ1-6 and V is TRBV2, with 7 bases fitting TRBD1. Looked up from germline, CDR1 is SNHLY and CDR2 is FYNNEI. The V and J ends lost 6 bases and 10 bases, in that order; junction bases with no gene match: 12. There are 15 residues in the CDR3.

The chain couples TRBV25-1 to TRBJ2-3, with a weak D call TRBD1 (5 bases). CDR3 length equals 13 residues. From germline, CDR1 is MGHDK and CDR2 SYGVNS. The V gene lost 6 bases and the J gene lost 6 bases, with 13 bases spanning the gap. The CDR3 here is CASSLGPRDTQYF. As DNA, the CDR3 is TGTGCCAGCAGCTTGGGGCCCAGGGATACGCAGTATTTT.

This clone was picked up one time. The V gene is TRBV25-1, the J gene TRBJ2-7; tentatively, D is TRBD1 (5 bases). Germline lookup yields CDR1 MGHDK and CDR2 SYGVNS. The CDR3 is 15 amino acids. V was trimmed by 4 bases and J by 3 bases, leaving 16 bases between them. CDR3 in amino acids: CASSGFWGPGYEQYF. The DNA of the CDR3 is TGTGCCAGCAGTGGCTTCTGGGGCCCTGGCTACGAGCAGTACTTC.

The chain has TRBV4-1 and TRBJ1-4, with unresolved D. Deletions cut 4 bases from V and 1 base from J, with 10 bases between. The CDR3 loop spans 15 amino acids. Germline loops: CDR1 MGHRA, CDR2 YSYEKL. The DNA for the CDR3 is TGCGCCAGCAGCCCCTTTGGGAGAACTAATGAAAAACTGTTTTTT. Protein sequence: CASSPFGRTNEKLFF.

J is TRBJ2-2 and V is TRBV7-9; D gene unclear. The CDR3 is 14 amino acids. Trimming stripped 5 bases from V and 1 base from J, with 8 bases between. Germline V gene sequence: CDR1 SEHNR, CDR2 FQNEAQ (reference sequence). CDR3 sequence reads: CASSPPMNTGELFF. The DNA of the CDR3 is TGTGCCAGCAGCCCCCCTATGAACACCGGGGAGCTGTTTTTT.

The gene calls are TRBV5-4 and TRBJ2-1, with 8 bases fitting TRBD1. The V segment lost 0 bases and the J segment 8 bases; nucleotides outside the gene matches: 4. CDR1 and CDR2 (germline): SGHNT, YYREEE (reference sequence). This CDR3 is 14 amino acids long. As DNA, the CDR3 is TGTGCCAGCAGCTTGGTGCAGGGGGCATATGAGCAGTTCTTC. Amino acid sequence: CASSLVQGAYEQFF.

The chain links TRBV28 to TRBJ1-2; D not certain. CDR3 length: 12 residues. V lost 7 bases, J lost 4 bases, and 10 bases lay in between. The germline V gene encodes CDR1 MDHEN and CDR2 SYDVKM. CDR3 in DNA: TGTGCCAGCACCCTCGGGTCCTATGGCTACACCTTC. Translating it yields CASTLGSYGYTF.

This clone was counted a single time. This chain links TRBV9 with TRBJ1-2, with 7 bases identical to TRBD1. Germline CDR1 and CDR2: SGDLS and YYNGEE. The V segment lost 0 bases and the J segment 4 bases; nucleotides outside the gene matches: 6. The CDR3 consists of 15 residues. As DNA, the CDR3 is TGTGCCAGCAGCGTAGCTGCGGGACAGCCCTATGGCTACACCTTC. Translating gives CASSVAAGQPYGYTF.

The chain carries TRBV29-1 and TRBJ2-1, with 8 nucleotides matching TRBD1. Per the germline V gene, CDR1 is SQVTM and CDR2 is ANQGSEA. CDR3 size: 15 residues. The V gene end was trimmed by 6 bases and the J gene end by 0 bases; junction bases not matched to a gene: 7. Here the CDR3 DNA reads TGCAGCGTAGGGGGACAGGTCTTCTCCTACAATGAGCAGTTCTTC. Protein product: CSVGGQVFSYNEQFF.

V is TRBV6-5 and J is TRBJ2-7; tentative D call: TRBD1 (6 bases). V lost 5 bases to trimming and J lost 3 bases, with 17 bases between them. Germline loops: CDR1 MNHEY, CDR2 SVGAGI. The CDR3 sequence is 15 residues long. The CDR3 coding sequence is TGTGCCAGCAGTCCCCTCGAGGGGGTGGGCTACGAGCAGTACTTC. It encodes CASSPLEGVGYEQYF.

This clone was seen only once. V gene TRBV19 combines with J gene TRBJ2-1; TRBD2 matches at 11 bases. The CDR3 totals 15 residues. Germline assignment: CDR1 LNHDA and CDR2 SQIVND (reference sequence). V lost 2 bases, J lost 6 bases, and 3 bases stayed unmatched. The CDR3 loop reads CASSILAGGLNEQFF. CDR3 sequence (DNA): TGTGCCAGTAGTATACTAGCGGGGGGCCTCAATGAGCAGTTCTTC.